This entry describes one T cell receptor (beta chain). The antigen is undetermined. Libraries were prepared by immunoSEQ multiplex PCR; TCRdb keeps only in-frame clonotypes and omits some of them. The repertoire includes tens of thousands of clones, 80% to 90% of them detected once, and 0.4% to 0.55% sits in the top ten. The data stem from a study of OX40 agonist ivuxolimab in advanced cancers. Study summary: Past anti-PD-1, anti-PD-L1 or anti-CTLA-4 therapy was accepted, and 30% to 45% had received some.

Trimming removed 4 bases from V and 3 bases from J; junction bases left unmatched: 5. The germline CDR1 and CDR2 sequences are SGDLS and YYNGEE. There are 15 residues in the CDR3. Regarding the study as a whole: Low normalized T-cell clonal expansion also characterized some of the nonresponders.

Cycle 7 day 1, cycle 4 day 1, and baseline were the timepoints at which blood was sampled. This receptor was identified in an adult with an advanced solid tumor such as melanoma, head and neck, liver or kidney cancer. Specimen: CD4+ or CD8+ T cells sorted from blood, collected in a trial of the OX40 agonist ivuxolimab. The rearrangement uses TRBV9 and TRBJ2-1, with 9 bases that match TRBD1. The CDR3: CASSTGTGIYNEQFF. The DNA of the CDR3 is TGTGCCAGCAGCACTGGGACAGGGATCTACAATGAGCAGTTCTTC.